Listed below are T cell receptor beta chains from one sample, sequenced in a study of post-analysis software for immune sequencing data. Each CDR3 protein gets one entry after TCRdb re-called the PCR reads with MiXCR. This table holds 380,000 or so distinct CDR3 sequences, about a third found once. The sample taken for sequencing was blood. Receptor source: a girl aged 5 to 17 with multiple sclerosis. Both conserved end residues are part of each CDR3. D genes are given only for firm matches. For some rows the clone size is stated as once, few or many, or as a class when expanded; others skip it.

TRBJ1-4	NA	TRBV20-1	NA	TGCAGTGCCCCCGAGGCCCCCAGTCGGGAAAAACTGTTTTTT	CSAPEAPSREKLFF
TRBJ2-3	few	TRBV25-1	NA	TGTGCCAGCAGTGACCACAGGGCCACAGATACGCAGTATTTT	CASSDHRATDTQYF
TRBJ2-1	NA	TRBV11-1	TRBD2	TGTGCCAGCAGCTTAAGTATGCTAGCGGGGGGGGTTGGTGAGCAGTTCTTC	CASSLSMLAGGVGEQFF
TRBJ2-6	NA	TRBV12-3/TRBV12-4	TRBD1	TGTGCCAGCACTATCGGGACAGGGGGCGTTGGGGCCAACGTCCTGACTTTC	CASTIGTGGVGANVLTF
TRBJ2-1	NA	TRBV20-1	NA	TGCAGTGCCAGATCCGGCCTTGACAATGAGCAGTTCTTC	CSARSGLDNEQFF
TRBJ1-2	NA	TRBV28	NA	TGTGCCAGCAGCTTCGCGGTTGGACGGATGGCTCACTATGGCTACACCTTC	CASSFAVGRMAHYGYTF
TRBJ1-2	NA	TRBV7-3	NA	TGTGCCAGCAGCTCGGGACCGTTGGGTGGCTACACCTTC	CASSSGPLGGYTF
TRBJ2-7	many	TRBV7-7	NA	TGTGCTAGCAGCCCCGGGACTGGGACCTACGAGCAGTACTTC	CASSPGTGTYEQYF
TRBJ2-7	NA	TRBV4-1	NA	TGCGCCAGCAGCCAAGGCCTCCCGTTGGGGGTTAGGGACGAGCAGTACTTC	CASSQGLPLGVRDEQYF
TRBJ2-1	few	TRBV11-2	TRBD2	TGTGCCAGCAGCTCACTAGCGGGGCTGGATGAGCAGTTCTTC	CASSSLAGLDEQFF
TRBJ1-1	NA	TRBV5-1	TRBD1	TGCGCCAGCAGCTTAGGGGGCGTCAATACGAACACTGAAGCTTTCTTT	CASSLGGVNTNTEAFF
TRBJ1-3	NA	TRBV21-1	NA	TGTGCCAGCAGCCATGGACAGGGAGGTCCTGGAAACACCATATATTTT	CASSHGQGGPGNTIYF
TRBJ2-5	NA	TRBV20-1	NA	TGCAGTGCTAGTCCGACGGGTCCTATTCAAGAGACCCAGTACTTC	CSASPTGPIQETQYF
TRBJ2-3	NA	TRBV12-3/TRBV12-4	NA	TGTGCCAGCAGTTTAGGGGCAGGGGAGACAGATACGCAGTATTTT	CASSLGAGETDTQYF
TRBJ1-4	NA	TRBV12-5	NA	TGTGCTAGTGGTTTGGTTTTGGGAACAACTAATGAAAAACTGTTTTTT	CASGLVLGTTNEKLFF
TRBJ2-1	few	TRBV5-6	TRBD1	TGTGCCAGCAGCGATAGACAGGGAACCTACAATGAGCAGTTCTTC	CASSDRQGTYNEQFF
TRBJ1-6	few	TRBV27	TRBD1	TGTGCCAGCAAAGACCATGGACAGGGGAAGAATTCACCCCTCCACTTT	CASKDHGQGKNSPLHF
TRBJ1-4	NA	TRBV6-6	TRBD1	TGTGCCAGCAGACCTACAGGGGGCCGGGGTGAAAAACTGTTTTTT	CASRPTGGRGEKLFF
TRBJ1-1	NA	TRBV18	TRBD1	TGTGCCAGCTCGCCGGGACAGGGATCCCATGAAGCTTTCTTT	CASSPGQGSHEAFF
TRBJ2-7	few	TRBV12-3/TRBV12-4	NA	TGTGCCAGCAGTTCCCTTTACTACGAGCAGTACTTC	CASSSLYYEQYF